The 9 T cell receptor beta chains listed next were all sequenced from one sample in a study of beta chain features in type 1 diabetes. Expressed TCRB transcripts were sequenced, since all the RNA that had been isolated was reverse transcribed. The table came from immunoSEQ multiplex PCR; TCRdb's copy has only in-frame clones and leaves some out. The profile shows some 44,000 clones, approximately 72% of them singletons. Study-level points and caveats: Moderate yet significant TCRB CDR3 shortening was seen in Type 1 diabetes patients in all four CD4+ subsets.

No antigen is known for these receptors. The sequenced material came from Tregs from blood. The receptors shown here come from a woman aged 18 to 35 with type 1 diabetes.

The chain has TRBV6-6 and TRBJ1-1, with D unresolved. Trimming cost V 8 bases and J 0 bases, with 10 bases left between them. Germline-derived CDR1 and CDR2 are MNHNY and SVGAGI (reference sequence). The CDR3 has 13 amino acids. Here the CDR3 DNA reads TGTGCCAGCCTCGGGGTTATGAACACTGAAGCTTTCTTT. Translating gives CASLGVMNTEAFF.

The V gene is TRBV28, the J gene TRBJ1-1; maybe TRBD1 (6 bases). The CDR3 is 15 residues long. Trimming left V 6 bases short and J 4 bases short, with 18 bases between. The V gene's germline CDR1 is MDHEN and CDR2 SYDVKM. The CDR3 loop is CASSLPQGLGTEAFF. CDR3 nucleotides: TGTGCCAGCAGCCTTCCCCAGGGGCTCGGCACTGAAGCTTTCTTT.

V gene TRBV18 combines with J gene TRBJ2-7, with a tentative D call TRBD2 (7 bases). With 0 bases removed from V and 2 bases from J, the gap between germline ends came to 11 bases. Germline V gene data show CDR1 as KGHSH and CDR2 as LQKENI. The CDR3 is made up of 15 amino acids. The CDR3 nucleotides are TGTGCCAGCTCACCACCGAGGGGGGGAACCTACGAGCAGTACTTC. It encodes CASSPPRGGTYEQYF.

CDR3 sequence reads: CASSPQSDSPLRYTF. The CDR3 nucleotides read TGTGCCAGCTCACCTCAGAGTGACAGCCCTTTGCGCTACACCTTC. The rearrangement links TRBV18 to TRBJ1-2, with D maybe TRBD1 (5 bases). The CDR3 consists of 15 residues. V was trimmed by 3 bases and J by 9 bases, leaving 20 bases between them. CDR1 KGHSH and CDR2 LQKENI come from the germline V gene.

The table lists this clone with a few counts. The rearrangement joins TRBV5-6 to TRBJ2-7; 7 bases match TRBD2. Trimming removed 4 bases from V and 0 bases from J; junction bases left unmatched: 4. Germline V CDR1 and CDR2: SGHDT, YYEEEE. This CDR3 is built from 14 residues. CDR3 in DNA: TGTGCCAGCAGCGGGACGGGGGGCTCCTACGAGCAGTACTTC. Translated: CASSGTGGSYEQYF.

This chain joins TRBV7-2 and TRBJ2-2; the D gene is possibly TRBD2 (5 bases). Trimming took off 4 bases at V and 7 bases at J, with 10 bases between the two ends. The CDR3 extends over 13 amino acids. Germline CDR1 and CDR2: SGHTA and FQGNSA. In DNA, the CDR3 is TGTGCCAGCAGCTCTCAGCGGATCGGGGAGCTGTTTTTT. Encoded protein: CASSSQRIGELFF. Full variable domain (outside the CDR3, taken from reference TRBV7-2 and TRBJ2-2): GAGVSQSPSNKVTEKGKDVELRCDPISGHTALYWYRQSLGQGLEFLIYFQGNSAPDKSGLPSDRFSAERTGGSVSTLTIQRTQQEDSAVYLCASSSQRIGELFFGEGSRLTVL.

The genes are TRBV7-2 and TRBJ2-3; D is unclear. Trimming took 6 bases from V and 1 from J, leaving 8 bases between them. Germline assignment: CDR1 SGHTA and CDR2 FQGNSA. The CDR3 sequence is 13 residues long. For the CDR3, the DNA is TGTGCCAGCAGAGTAGCAGGCACAGATACGCAGTATTTT. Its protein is CASRVAGTDTQYF.

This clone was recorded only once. CDR3: CASTPPPPRGITGELFF. The CDR3 nucleotides read TGTGCCAGTACCCCACCTCCCCCCAGGGGAATAACCGGGGAGCTGTTTTTT. The gene calls are TRBV19 and TRBJ2-2; TRBD1 might be the D (6 bases). CDR1 is LNHDA, CDR2 SQIVND, per germline (reference sequence). V was pared by 7 bases and J by 5 bases, with 23 bases between. This CDR3 region has 17 residues.

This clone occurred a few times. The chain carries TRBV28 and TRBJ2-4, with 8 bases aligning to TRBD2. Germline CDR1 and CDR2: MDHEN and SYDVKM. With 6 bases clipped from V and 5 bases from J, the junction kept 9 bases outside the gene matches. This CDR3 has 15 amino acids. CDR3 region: CASSASGTRENIQYF. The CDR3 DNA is TGTGCCAGCAGCGCCTCCGGGACTAGGGAAAACATTCAGTACTTC.